This TCR beta chain emerged from a study of technical replicates of blood from a few donors. Profiling relied on immunoSEQ multiplex PCR, and the TCRdb table lists in-frame clones only, not all of them. The sample records around 81,000 clones, approximately 96% being singletons. Germline loops: CDR1 GTSNPN, CDR2 SVGIG (reference sequence). This CDR3 spans 13 amino acids. V shed 2 bases, J shed 7 bases, and the junction held 2 bases outside the gene matches. The sequenced sample was T cells isolated from PBMCs. This chain uses TRBV30 with TRBJ1-6, with 7 bases lining up with TRBD1. This sequence was found in a human donor in good health. The CDR3 loop is CAWSPQGNSPLHF. CDR3 sequence (DNA): TGTGCCTGGAGTCCACAGGGGAATTCACCCCTCCACTTT.